This entry lists 24 T cell receptor beta chains sequenced from one sample in a study of human T cells and chemical hapten exposure (dated by TCRdb to 2020 to 2023). The time point label of this sample denotes: pre-sensitization, week 0. What this sample's treatment or condition label stands for: therapeutic diphenylcyclopropenone sensitization with weekly scalp DPC. Total RNA was isolated from unfractionated whole blood collected in Tempus Blood RNA tubes. The receptor library was made with RACE. TCRdb records NextSeq 500 as the sequencer. The public reads were reprocessed in TCRdb via fastp at Q25 and MiXCR, keeping in-frame beta chains. Here each entry gathers all rows of one CDR3 protein and keeps the most common genes and DNA. Recorded for this sample are 56,000 or so distinct CDR3 sequences; more than 9% of them occurred a single time. 9.5% to 10% of the sample comes from the top ten. The material was whole blood, obtained in connection with sensitization to the hapten diphenylcyclopropenone (DPC). The receptors were sampled from a woman in her 30s with alopecia areata. Some clones in this sample may be carry-over from other donors' samples.

This chain joins TRBV2 and TRBJ2-3; TRBD1 matches at 9 bases. This CDR3 is built from 15 residues. Germline CDR1 SNHLY, CDR2 FYNNEI. J lost 5 bases, V lost 3 bases, and 6 bases had no gene match. CDR3 in amino acids: CASSDGTGGRDTQYF. CDR3 in DNA: TGTGCCAGCAGTGATGGTACAGGGGGCCGAGATACGCAGTATTTT.

There are many counts of this clonotype. V and J are TRBV7-2 and TRBJ2-1; 9 bases match TRBD1. The V and J ends lost 5 bases and 7 bases, in that order; junction bases with no gene match: 15. Per the germline V gene, CDR1 is SGHTA and CDR2 is FQGNSA. This CDR3 region has 17 residues. The CDR3 DNA reads TGTGCCAGCAGCGAAGGGACAGGGTTTATCAAAGGGAATGAGCAGTTCTTC. Amino acid sequence: CASSEGTGFIKGNEQFF.

In this sample, this clonotype turned up a few times. The chain combines TRBV20-1 with TRBJ2-6; TRBD2 matches 10 bases. Germline CDR1 and CDR2: DFQATT and SNEGSKA (reference sequence). This CDR3 is built from 17 residues. Germline trimming cut 2 bases from V and 2 bases from J; bases unmatched to any gene: 6. The CDR3 sequence is CSARPSLAGPGANVLTF. The CDR3 bases are TGCAGTGCTAGACCTTCACTAGCGGGGCCTGGGGCCAACGTCCTGACTTTC.

This clonotype has a handful of counts. The V gene is TRBV5-6, the J gene TRBJ1-1; D not resolved. There are 14 residues in the CDR3. The germline gives CDR1 SGHDT, CDR2 YYEEEE. Trimming pared 1 base from V and 0 bases from J, leaving 7 bases between. CDR3 DNA: TGTGCCAGCAGCTTGTGGTCCTTGAACACTGAAGCTTTCTTT. This gives the protein CASSLWSLNTEAFF.

This chain connects TRBV21-1 to TRBJ1-5. TRBV21-1 represents a pseudogene. CDR3 length equals 18 residues. As DNA, the CDR3 is TGTGCCAGCAGCAAGGGCTTGCAGGAGGTATATAGCAATCAGCCCCAGCATTTT. Translated, it gives CASSKGLQEVYSNQPQHF.

The table lists this clonotype with a few counts. This chain uses TRBV14 with TRBJ2-7, with D perhaps matching TRBD2 (5 bases). The CDR3 has 12 amino acids. Germline values: CDR1 SGHDN, CDR2 FVKESK. Trimming removed 8 bases from V and 4 bases from J, with 12 bases in between. The CDR3 sequence: CASGGSRYEQYF. CDR3 in DNA: TGTGCCAGCGGAGGAAGCCGTTACGAGCAGTACTTC.

The table lists this clonotype with a few counts. This sequence joins TRBV24-1 and TRBJ2-1; TRBD2 matches at 14 bases. Germline V gene sequence: CDR1 KGHDR, CDR2 SFDVKD. The V gene end was trimmed by 4 bases and the J gene end by 9 bases; junction bases not matched to a gene: 13. The CDR3 sequence is 18 residues long. In DNA, the CDR3 is TGTGCCACCAGTGACGTTTCCGGGACTAGCGGGGGCCACAGTGAGCAGTTCTTC. Protein: CATSDVSGTSGGHSEQFF.

This clonotype appeared many times. This sequence joins TRBV15 and TRBJ2-7; TRBD1 matches at 8 bases. J was trimmed by 6 bases and V by 0 bases; bases with no gene match: 7. There are 15 residues in the CDR3. Germline lookup yields CDR1 LNHNV and CDR2 YYDKDF (reference sequence). The CDR3 nucleotides read TGTGCCACCAGCAGAGATCGCGGACAGGGCTCCGAGCAGTACTTC. Protein product: CATSRDRGQGSEQYF.

This clonotype was recorded a few times. The genes are TRBV4-3 and TRBJ2-3, with TRBD1 matching 7 bases. The CDR3 extends over 15 amino acids. Germline trimming cut 4 bases from V and 0 bases from J; bases unmatched to any gene: 4. Germline CDR1 and CDR2: LGHNA and YSLEER. CDR3 protein: CASSPGTASTDTQYF. In DNA, the CDR3 is TGCGCCAGCAGCCCGGGGACAGCAAGCACAGATACGCAGTATTTT.

There are a few counts of this clonotype. The chain is built from TRBV12-3 or TRBV12-4 and TRBJ1-6; TRBD1 is a possible D gene (6 bases). V was trimmed by 5 bases and J by 7 bases, leaving 12 bases between them. This CDR3 has 14 residues. The CDR3 DNA sequence: TGTGCCAGCAGTACGCAGGGGCCCAATTCACCCCTCCACTTT. The encoded protein is CASSTQGPNSPLHF.

This chain connects TRBV6-6 to TRBJ1-1; D gene unclear. The V and J ends lost 4 bases and 7 bases respectively, with 10 bases between them. Germline V CDR1 and CDR2: MNHNY, SVGAGI (reference sequence). CDR3 length equals 12 residues. The DNA for the CDR3 is TGTGCCAGCAGTTCAAGGGTGGTTGAAGCTTTCTTT. Its protein is CASSSRVVEAFF.

The sample holds a few counts of this clonotype. The chain has TRBV6-6 and TRBJ1-1; D gene ambiguous. Germline CDR1 MNHNY, CDR2 SVGAGI (reference sequence). V lost 0 bases and J 4 bases, leaving 12 bases between the germline ends. This CDR3 region has 15 residues. CDR3 region: CASSYSKEVTTEAFF. In nucleotides, the CDR3 is TGTGCCAGCAGTTACTCGAAGGAGGTGACCACTGAAGCTTTCTTT.

At least ten counts were recorded for this clonotype. V is TRBV6-5 and J is TRBJ1-1; D might be TRBD1 (6 bases). Germline CDR1 reads MNHEY; CDR2 reads SVGAGI. There are 13 residues in the CDR3. The V and J ends lost 2 bases and 6 bases respectively, with 10 bases between them. CDR3 DNA sequence: TGTGCCAGCAGTTACGTTACAGGGTCTGAAGCTTTCTTT. Translating it yields CASSYVTGSEAFF.

The gene calls are TRBV7-2 and TRBJ1-2; possibly TRBD1 for D (6 bases). The V gene's germline CDR1 is SGHTA and CDR2 FQGNSA. CDR3 length: 15 amino acids. The V end lost 1 base, the J end lost 2 bases, and 11 bases lay between the germline ends. CDR3 protein: CASSLEGGANYGYTF. CDR3 bases: TGTGCCAGCAGCTTAGAGGGGGGCGCAAACTATGGCTACACCTTC.

Only a few counts were recorded for this clonotype. V and J are TRBV20-1 and TRBJ1-1; 8 bases are a match to TRBD1. The CDR3 is 17 residues long. The germline V gene encodes CDR1 DFQATT and CDR2 SNEGSKA (reference sequence). J gave up 5 bases and V 1 base, and 15 bases lay outside the gene matches. DNA for the CDR3: TGCAGTGCTAGAGGGGGCACAGGGGGGTCCTGGAAGACTGAAGCTTTCTTT. Amino acid sequence: CSARGGTGGSWKTEAFF.

This clonotype was seen ten or more times. The chain employs TRBV6-2 or TRBV6-3 and TRBJ1-2; D is perhaps TRBD1 (5 bases). The CDR3 loop spans 16 amino acids. The germline gives CDR1 MNHEY, CDR2 SVGEGT. Trimming cost V 2 bases and J 7 bases, with 20 bases left between them. Here the CDR3 DNA reads TGTGCCAGCAGTTACAACCCGACGGGGGTCAATTTTGGCTACACCTTC. Its protein is CASSYNPTGVNFGYTF.

About this clonotype: A much larger clone lies one base from this, so it may be a read error. The gene calls are TRBV10-3 and TRBJ1-3, with a possible D match to TRBD1 (5 bases). Germline V gene data show CDR1 as ENHRY and CDR2 as SYGVKD. The CDR3 consists of 14 residues. CDR3 protein: CAIGDSFSGDTIYF. CDR3 coding DNA: TGTGCCATCGGCGACAGCTTCTCTGGAGACACCATATATTTT.

This clonotype was counted at least ten times. The chain has TRBV5-1 and TRBJ2-5; D remains ambiguous. The V end lost 2 bases, the J end lost 1 base, and 6 bases lay between the germline ends. CDR3 size: 13 residues. Germline V gene data show CDR1 as SGHRS and CDR2 as YFSETQ. CDR3: CASSLGSQETQYF. CDR3 in DNA: TGCGCCAGCAGCTTAGGGTCCCAAGAGACCCAGTACTTC.

This clonotype has only a few counts. The rearrangement uses TRBV29-1 and TRBJ1-1; no clear D gene. Deletions cut 4 bases from V and 2 bases from J, with 11 bases between. The germline V gene has CDR1 SQVTM and CDR2 ANQGSEA. This CDR3 is built from 13 residues. The CDR3 sequence: CSVGAPFNTEAFF. The CDR3, as DNA: TGCAGCGTTGGAGCCCCATTTAACACTGAAGCTTTCTTT. The entire variable domain, with the rest obtained from reference TRBV29-1 and TRBJ1-1, is as follows: SAVISQKPSRDICQRGTSLTIQCQVDSQVTMMFWYRQQPGQSLTLIATANQGSEATYESGFVIDKFPISRPNLTFSTLTVSNMSPEDSSIYLCSVGAPFNTEAFFGQGTRLTVV.

This clonotype was seen a handful of times. The chain links TRBV9 to TRBJ1-4, with D tentatively TRBD1 (6 bases). Between the trimmed V and J ends, which lost 0 bases and 0 bases, there was a span of 9 bases. Germline V gives CDR1 SGDLS, CDR2 YYNGEE. This CDR3 region has 16 residues. In DNA form, the CDR3 reads TGTGCCAGCAGCGTAGGGCAGGGGACAACTAATGAAAAACTGTTTTTT. Its translation is CASSVGQGTTNEKLFF.

A few counts support this clonotype. The CDR3 reads CAWSPSGTRHNQPQHF. CDR3 nucleotides: TGTGCCTGGAGTCCCTCAGGAACCAGGCACAATCAGCCCCAGCATTTT. This chain connects TRBV30 to TRBJ1-5, with unresolved D. This CDR3 region has 16 residues. V was shortened by 2 bases and J by 3 bases, with 17 bases between the two germline ends. Germline CDR1 GTSNPN, CDR2 SVGIG (reference sequence).

This CDR3 reads CSVAQGLGNYGYTF. The CDR3 nucleotides read TGCAGCGTTGCACAGGGATTAGGCAACTATGGCTACACCTTC. This chain connects TRBV29-1 to TRBJ1-2, with D possibly matching TRBD1 (6 bases). Trimming pared 4 bases from V and 2 bases from J, leaving 14 bases between. Germline CDR1 SQVTM, CDR2 ANQGSEA. This CDR3 comprises 14 residues.

This chain uses TRBV5-4 with TRBJ1-2; maybe TRBD1 (5 bases). The germline V gene has CDR1 SGHNT and CDR2 YYREEE (reference sequence). The CDR3 has 13 amino acids. V was pared by 6 bases and J by 4 bases, with 13 bases between. This CDR3 reads CASTPGGGYGYTF. The CDR3 bases are TGTGCCAGCACCCCTGGCGGGGGCTATGGCTACACCTTC.

In this sample, this clonotype turned up many times. The chain recombines TRBV28 with TRBJ2-6; D gene ambiguous. The CDR3 sequence is 13 residues long. The germline gives CDR1 MDHEN, CDR2 SYDVKM. Between the trimmed V and J ends, which lost 10 bases and 0 bases, there was a span of 7 bases. CDR3: CATQLSGANVLTF. DNA for the CDR3: TGTGCCACTCAACTCTCTGGGGCCAACGTCCTGACTTTC.